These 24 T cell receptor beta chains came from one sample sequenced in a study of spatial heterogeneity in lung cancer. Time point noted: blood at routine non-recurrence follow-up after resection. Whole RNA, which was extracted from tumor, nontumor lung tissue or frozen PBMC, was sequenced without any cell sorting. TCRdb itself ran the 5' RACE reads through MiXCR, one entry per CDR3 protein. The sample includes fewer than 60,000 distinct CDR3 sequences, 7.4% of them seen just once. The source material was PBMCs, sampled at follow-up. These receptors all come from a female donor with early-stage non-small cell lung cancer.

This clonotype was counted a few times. CDR3 region: CASSSHLETQYF. CDR3 nucleotide sequence: TGCGCCAGCAGCTCGCATCTGGAGACCCAGTACTTC. The chain recombines TRBV5-1 with TRBJ2-5; D is ambiguous. The CDR3 length is 12 residues. Germline CDR1 reads SGHRS; CDR2 reads YFSETQ. The ends were cut back, 3 bases at V and 5 bases at J, with 8 bases in the middle. Full variable domain (outside the CDR3, taken from reference TRBV5-1 and TRBJ2-5): KAGVTQTPRYLIKTRGQQVTLSCSPISGHRSVSWYQQTPGQGLQFLFEYFSETQRNKGNFPGRFSGRQFSNSRSEMNVSTLELGDSALYLCASSSHLETQYFGPGTRLLVL.

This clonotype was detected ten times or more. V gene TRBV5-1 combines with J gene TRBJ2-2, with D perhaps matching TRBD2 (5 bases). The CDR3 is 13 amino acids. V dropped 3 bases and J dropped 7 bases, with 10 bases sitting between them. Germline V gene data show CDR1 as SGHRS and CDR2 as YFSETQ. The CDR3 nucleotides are TGCGCCAGCAGCTCGCCGGGGTACGGGGAGCTGTTTTTT. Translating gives CASSSPGYGELFF.

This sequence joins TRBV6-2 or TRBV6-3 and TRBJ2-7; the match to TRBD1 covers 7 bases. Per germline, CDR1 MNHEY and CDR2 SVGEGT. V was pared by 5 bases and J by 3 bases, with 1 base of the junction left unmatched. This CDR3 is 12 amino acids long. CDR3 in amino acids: CASSRQGYEQYF. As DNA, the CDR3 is TGTGCCAGCAGTCGACAGGGCTACGAGCAGTACTTC.

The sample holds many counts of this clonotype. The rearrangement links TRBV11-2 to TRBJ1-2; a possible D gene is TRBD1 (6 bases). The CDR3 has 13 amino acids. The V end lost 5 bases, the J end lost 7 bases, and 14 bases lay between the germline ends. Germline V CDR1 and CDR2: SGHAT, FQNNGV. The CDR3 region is CASSPGGRGGYTF. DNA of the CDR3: TGTGCCAGCAGCCCCGGGGGCAGGGGTGGCTACACCTTC.

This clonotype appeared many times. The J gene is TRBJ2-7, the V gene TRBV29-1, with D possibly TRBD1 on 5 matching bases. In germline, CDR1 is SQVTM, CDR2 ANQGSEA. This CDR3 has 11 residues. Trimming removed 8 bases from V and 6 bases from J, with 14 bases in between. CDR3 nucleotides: TGCAGCACCCTGTGGGGCAGCGAGCAGTACTTC. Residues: CSTLWGSEQYF.

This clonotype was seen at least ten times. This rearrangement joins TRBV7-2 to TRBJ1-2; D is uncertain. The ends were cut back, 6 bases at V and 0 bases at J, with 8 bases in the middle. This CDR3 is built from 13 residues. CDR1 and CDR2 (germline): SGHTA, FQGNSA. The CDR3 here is CASRSLANYGYTF. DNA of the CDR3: TGTGCCAGCAGGTCGTTAGCTAACTATGGCTACACCTTC.

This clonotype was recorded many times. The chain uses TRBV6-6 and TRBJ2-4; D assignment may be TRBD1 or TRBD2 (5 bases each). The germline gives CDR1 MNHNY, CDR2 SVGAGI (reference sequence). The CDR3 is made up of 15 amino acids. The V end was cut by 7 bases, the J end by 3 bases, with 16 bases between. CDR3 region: CASIGVRGGKNIQYF. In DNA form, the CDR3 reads TGTGCCAGCATTGGGGTTCGGGGCGGCAAAAACATTCAGTACTTC.

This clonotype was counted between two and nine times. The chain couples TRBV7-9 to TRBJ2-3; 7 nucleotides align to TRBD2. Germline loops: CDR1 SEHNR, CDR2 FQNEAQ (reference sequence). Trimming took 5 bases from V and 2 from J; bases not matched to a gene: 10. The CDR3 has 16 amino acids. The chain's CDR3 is CASSRMRGTYTDTQYF. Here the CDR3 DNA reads TGTGCCAGCAGCCGAATGCGGGGGACTTACACAGATACGCAGTATTTT.

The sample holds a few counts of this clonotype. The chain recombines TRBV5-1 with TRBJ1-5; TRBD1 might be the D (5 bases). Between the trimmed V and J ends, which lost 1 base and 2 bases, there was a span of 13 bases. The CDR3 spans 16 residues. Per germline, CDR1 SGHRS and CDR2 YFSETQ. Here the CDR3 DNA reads TGCGCCAGCAGCTTGCAGGGAGGGGTCGGCAATCAGCCCCAGCATTTT. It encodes CASSLQGGVGNQPQHF.

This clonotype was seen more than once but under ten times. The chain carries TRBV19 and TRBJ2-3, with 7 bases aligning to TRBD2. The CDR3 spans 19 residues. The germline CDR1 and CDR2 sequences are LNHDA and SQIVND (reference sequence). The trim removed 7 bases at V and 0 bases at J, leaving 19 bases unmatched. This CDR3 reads CASTVGRTRASISTDTQYF. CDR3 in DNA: TGTGCCAGTACCGTGGGGAGGACTAGGGCATCGATTAGCACAGATACGCAGTATTTT.

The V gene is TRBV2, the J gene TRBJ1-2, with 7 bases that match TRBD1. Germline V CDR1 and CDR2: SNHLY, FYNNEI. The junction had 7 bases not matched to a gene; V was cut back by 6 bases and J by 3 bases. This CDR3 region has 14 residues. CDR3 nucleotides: TGTGCCAGCAGAAACAGGGGTGGCTACTATGGCTACACCTTC. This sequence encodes CASRNRGGYYGYTF. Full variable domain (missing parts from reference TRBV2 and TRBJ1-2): EPEVTQTPSHQVTQMGQEVILRCVPISNHLYFYWYRQILGQKVEFLVSFYNNEISEKSEIFDDQFSVERPDGSNFTLKIRSTKLEDSAMYFCASRNRGGYYGYTFGSGTRLTVV.

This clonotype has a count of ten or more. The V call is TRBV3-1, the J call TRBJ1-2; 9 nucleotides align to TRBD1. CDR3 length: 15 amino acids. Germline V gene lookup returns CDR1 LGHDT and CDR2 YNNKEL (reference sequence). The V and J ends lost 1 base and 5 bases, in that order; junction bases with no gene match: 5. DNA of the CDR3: TGTGCCAGCAGCCAAGGGGTCGGGACAGGGTATGGCTACACCTTC. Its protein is CASSQGVGTGYGYTF.

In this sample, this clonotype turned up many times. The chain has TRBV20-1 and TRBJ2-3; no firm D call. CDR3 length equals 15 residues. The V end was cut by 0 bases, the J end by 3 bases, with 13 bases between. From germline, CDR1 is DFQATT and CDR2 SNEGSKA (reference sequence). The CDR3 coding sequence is TGCAGTGCTAGAGATCGTGTCCTAGGGACAGATACGCAGTATTTT. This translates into CSARDRVLGTDTQYF.

The CDR3 DNA reads TGTGCCAGCAGTGAGAGGGGCAGTACCGGGGAGCTGTTTTTT. Encoded protein: CASSERGSTGELFF. This rearrangement joins TRBV11-2 to TRBJ2-2, with D perhaps assigned TRBD1 or TRBD2 (5 bases each). CDR3 length: 14 residues. V lost 6 bases to trimming and J lost 5 bases, with 13 bases between them. From germline, CDR1 is SGHAT and CDR2 FQNNGV.

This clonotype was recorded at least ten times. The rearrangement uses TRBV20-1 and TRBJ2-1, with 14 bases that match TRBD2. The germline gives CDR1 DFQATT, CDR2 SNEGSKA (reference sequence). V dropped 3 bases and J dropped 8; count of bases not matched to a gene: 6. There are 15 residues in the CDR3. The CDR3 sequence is CSASRTSGGIYEQFF. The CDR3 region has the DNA TGCAGTGCTAGCAGGACTAGCGGGGGGATATATGAGCAGTTCTTC.

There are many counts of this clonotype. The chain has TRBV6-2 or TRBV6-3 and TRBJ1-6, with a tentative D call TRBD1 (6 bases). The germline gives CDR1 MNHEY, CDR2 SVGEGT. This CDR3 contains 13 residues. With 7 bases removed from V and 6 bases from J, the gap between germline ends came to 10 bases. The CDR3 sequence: CASTADSNSPLHF. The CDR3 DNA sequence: TGTGCCAGCACCGCGGACAGTAATTCACCCCTCCACTTT.

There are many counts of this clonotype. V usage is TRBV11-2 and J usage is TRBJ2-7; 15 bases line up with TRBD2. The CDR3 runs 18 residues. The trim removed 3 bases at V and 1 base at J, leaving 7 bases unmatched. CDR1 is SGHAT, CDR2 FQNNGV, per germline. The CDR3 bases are TGTGCCAGCAGCTTGTGGACTAGCGGGGGGGCCTGGTCCTACGAGCAGTACTTC. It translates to CASSLWTSGGAWSYEQYF.

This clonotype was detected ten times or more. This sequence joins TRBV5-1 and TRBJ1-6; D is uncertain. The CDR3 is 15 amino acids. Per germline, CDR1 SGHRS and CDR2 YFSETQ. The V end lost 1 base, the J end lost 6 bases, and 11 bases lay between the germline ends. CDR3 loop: CASSLLGRTNSPLHF. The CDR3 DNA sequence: TGCGCCAGCAGCTTGCTAGGCAGGACTAATTCACCCCTCCACTTT.

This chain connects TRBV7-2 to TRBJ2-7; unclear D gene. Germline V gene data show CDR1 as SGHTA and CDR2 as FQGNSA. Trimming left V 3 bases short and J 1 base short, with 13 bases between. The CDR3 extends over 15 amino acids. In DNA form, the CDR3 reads TGTGCCAGCAGCTTTAACCCCCCTAATTCCTACGAGCAGTACTTC. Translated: CASSFNPPNSYEQYF.

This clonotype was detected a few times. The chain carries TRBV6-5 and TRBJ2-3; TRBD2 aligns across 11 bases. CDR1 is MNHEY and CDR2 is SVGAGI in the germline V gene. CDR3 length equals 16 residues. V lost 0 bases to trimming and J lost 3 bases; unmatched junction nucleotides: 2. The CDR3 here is CASSYSGTSGTDTQYF. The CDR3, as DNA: TGTGCCAGCAGTTACTCCGGGACTAGCGGTACAGATACGCAGTATTTT.

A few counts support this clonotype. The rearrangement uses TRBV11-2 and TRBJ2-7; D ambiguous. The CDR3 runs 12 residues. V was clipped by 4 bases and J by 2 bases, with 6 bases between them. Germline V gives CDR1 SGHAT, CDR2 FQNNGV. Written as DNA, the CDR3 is TGTGCCAGCAGCTCCCGTACCTACGAGCAGTACTTC. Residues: CASSSRTYEQYF.

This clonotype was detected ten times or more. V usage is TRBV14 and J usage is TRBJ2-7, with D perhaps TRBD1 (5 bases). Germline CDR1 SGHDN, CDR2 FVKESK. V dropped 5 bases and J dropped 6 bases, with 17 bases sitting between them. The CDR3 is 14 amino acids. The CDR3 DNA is TGTGCCAGCAGCGTCGTCGGCAGGGTGAGCGAGCAGTACTTC. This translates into CASSVVGRVSEQYF.

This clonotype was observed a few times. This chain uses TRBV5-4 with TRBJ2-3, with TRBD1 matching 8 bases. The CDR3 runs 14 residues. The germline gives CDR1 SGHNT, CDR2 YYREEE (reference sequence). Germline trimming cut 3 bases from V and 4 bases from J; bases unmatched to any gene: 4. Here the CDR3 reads CASSYGQGPDTQYF. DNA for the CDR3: TGTGCCAGCAGCTACGGACAGGGACCAGATACGCAGTATTTT.

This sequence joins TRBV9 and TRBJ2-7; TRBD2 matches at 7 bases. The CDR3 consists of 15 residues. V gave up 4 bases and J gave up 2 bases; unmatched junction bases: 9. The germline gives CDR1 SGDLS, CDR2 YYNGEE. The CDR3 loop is CASSLGGGGPYEQYF. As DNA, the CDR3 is TGTGCCAGCAGCCTCGGTGGCGGGGGTCCCTACGAGCAGTACTTC.